Below, 16 T cell receptor beta chains from the same sample are listed, as sequenced in a study of identical twins. TCRdb processed the 5' RACE reads anew with MiXCR; each CDR3 protein has one entry. The table has roughly 230,000 distinct CDR3 sequences, about 8.3% seen once. These sequences were also reported in another study, on yellow fever vaccine responses in identical twins.

The specimen was CD8+ T cells sorted from blood. These receptors originate from a woman aged 18-29 years in good health.

The J gene is TRBJ2-7, the V gene TRBV20-1; no clear D gene. V was trimmed by 1 base and J by 3 bases, leaving 7 bases between them. Germline lookup yields CDR1 DFQATT and CDR2 SNEGSKA (reference sequence). This CDR3 is 12 amino acids long. CDR3 sequence (DNA): TGCAGTGCTAGAGTGGAAGACTACGAGCAGTACTTC. Translating it yields CSARVEDYEQYF.

The V call is TRBV25-1, the J call TRBJ1-1, with 8 bases matching TRBD1. Per the germline V gene, CDR1 is MGHDK and CDR2 is SYGVNS. The ends lost 3 bases at V and 5 bases at J; junction bases unmatched: 5. This CDR3 region has 14 residues. The CDR3 region has the DNA TGTGCCAGCAGTGACCAGGGACAGGTTACTGAAGCTTTCTTT. The encoded protein is CASSDQGQVTEAFF.

This clonotype was seen ten or more times. The chain employs TRBV27 and TRBJ2-3; 7 bases line up with TRBD2. This CDR3 contains 13 residues. Germline trimming cut 10 bases from V and 4 bases from J; bases unmatched to any gene: 8. Germline values: CDR1 MNHEY, CDR2 SMNVEV (reference sequence). The CDR3: CATHAAGPDTQYF. In DNA form, the CDR3 reads TGTGCCACCCACGCAGCGGGGCCAGATACGCAGTATTTT.

This clonotype has ten or more counts. The chain links TRBV9 to TRBJ2-5; no clear D. Germline V gene lookup returns CDR1 SGDLS and CDR2 YYNGEE. The CDR3 covers 15 residues. The ends were cut back, 0 bases at V and 0 bases at J, with 9 bases in the middle. The CDR3 DNA reads as TGTGCCAGCAGCGTAGTAGAAGGTTACCAAGAGACCCAGTACTTC. Its protein is CASSVVEGYQETQYF.

The rearrangement links TRBV9 to TRBJ2-5; 8 nucleotides align to TRBD1. Per germline, CDR1 SGDLS and CDR2 YYNGEE. The junction had 6 bases not matched to a gene; V was cut back by 0 bases and J by 5 bases. The CDR3 has 15 residues. CDR3 sequence (DNA): TGTGCCAGCAGCGTAGTGCCAGGGGGCGTGGAGACCCAGTACTTC. Translated: CASSVVPGGVETQYF.

The chain links TRBV19 to TRBJ2-2; D ambiguous. Germline lookup yields CDR1 LNHDA and CDR2 SQIVND (reference sequence). With 9 bases removed from V and 0 bases from J, the gap between germline ends came to 11 bases. The CDR3 extends over 14 amino acids. This CDR3 reads CASRDTSNTGELFF. CDR3 nucleotide sequence: TGTGCCAGCCGCGACACTTCGAACACCGGGGAGCTGTTTTTT.

This clonotype occurred many times. CDR3: CASSLTPGRSNTGELFF. CDR3 in DNA: TGTGCCAGCAGTTTAACTCCGGGGAGGTCGAACACCGGGGAGCTGTTTTTT. The chain links TRBV12-3 or TRBV12-4 to TRBJ2-2; maybe TRBD2 (6 bases). Trimming pared 2 bases from V and 0 bases from J, leaving 13 bases between. The CDR3 spans 17 residues.

This clonotype has more than one count but fewer than ten. J is TRBJ2-2 and V is TRBV20-1; D remains unclear. Per germline, CDR1 DFQATT and CDR2 SNEGSKA (reference sequence). V gave up 1 base and J gave up 3 bases, with 6 bases separating them. This CDR3 has 13 residues. In nucleotides, the CDR3 is TGCAGTGCTAGAGGACAAGACACCGGGGAGCTGTTTTTT. This sequence encodes CSARGQDTGELFF.

This clonotype came up a few times. The chain uses TRBV5-4 and TRBJ2-7; 8 nucleotides match TRBD2. Germline V gene sequence: CDR1 SGHNT, CDR2 YYREEE (reference sequence). The CDR3 has 14 amino acids. With V trimmed by 5 bases and J by 0 bases, 4 bases remained unmatched. The CDR3 DNA is TGTGCCAGCAGGTCCGGGACTAGCTCCTACGAGCAGTACTTC. Its translation is CASRSGTSSYEQYF. Supplemented by reference TRBV5-4 and TRBJ2-7, the full variable domain reads ETGVTQSPTHLIKTRGQQVTLRCSSQSGHNTVSWYQQALGQGPQFIFQYYREEENGRGNFPPRFSGLQFPNYSSELNVNALELDDSALYLCASRSGTSSYEQYFGPGTRLTVT.

This clonotype was recorded a few times. The V gene is TRBV29-1, the J gene TRBJ2-7; 7 bases agree with TRBD1. After removal of 5 bases from V and 2 bases from J, the junction contained 15 bases not matched to a gene. The germline CDR1 and CDR2 sequences are SQVTM and ANQGSEA. The CDR3 consists of 16 residues. CDR3 sequence: CSVRVSQGTQTYEQYF. The DNA for the CDR3 is TGCAGCGTTAGGGTTTCACAGGGGACCCAGACCTACGAGCAGTACTTC.

This clonotype showed up many times. CDR3 nucleotide sequence: TGTGCCAGCAGCCACCCGGCTAGCGGGAAAGATACGCAGTATTTT. Encoded protein: CASSHPASGKDTQYF. The V call is TRBV7-9, the J call TRBJ2-3; 9 bases are shared with TRBD2. J gave up 5 bases and V 5 bases, and 8 bases lay outside the gene matches. Germline CDR1 reads SEHNR; CDR2 reads FQNEAQ (reference sequence). The CDR3 length is 15 residues.

This clonotype has ten or more counts. The CDR3 is CASSSGPPYEQYF. The CDR3 DNA reads TGTGCCAGCAGCTCCGGACCGCCCTACGAGCAGTACTTC. The chain links TRBV7-9 to TRBJ2-7; no definite D call. Trimming removed 4 bases from V and 2 bases from J, with 9 bases in between. The germline V gene encodes CDR1 SEHNR and CDR2 FQNEAQ (reference sequence). The CDR3 covers 13 residues.

This clonotype was recorded many times. The rearrangement links TRBV5-1 to TRBJ2-3, with D perhaps matching TRBD2 (6 bases). The CDR3 length is 14 residues. Trimming took off 2 bases at V and 1 base at J, with 8 bases between the two ends. The V gene's germline CDR1 is SGHRS and CDR2 YFSETQ. This CDR3 reads CASSFERGTDTQYF. CDR3 coding DNA: TGCGCCAGCAGCTTCGAGCGGGGCACAGATACGCAGTATTTT.

The chain links TRBV4-3 to TRBJ2-3, with a tentative D call TRBD2 (5 bases). Trimming shortened V by 2 bases and J by 4 bases, and 7 bases separated the two germline ends. CDR3 length: 13 residues. The germline gives CDR1 LGHNA, CDR2 YSLEER. The CDR3 nucleotides read TGCGCCAGCAGCCAATGGGGAGCAGATACGCAGTATTTT. Its translation: CASSQWGADTQYF.

The chain couples TRBV6-5 to TRBJ1-2; D remains unclear. The germline CDR1 and CDR2 sequences are MNHEY and SVGAGI. V dropped 1 base and J dropped 4 bases, with 10 bases sitting between them. The CDR3 is 14 residues long. The CDR3 DNA reads as TGTGCCAGCAGTTACTTGTCGACGGCCTATGGCTACACCTTC. Translation: CASSYLSTAYGYTF.

This clonotype was counted many times. This chain uses TRBV5-1 with TRBJ2-1; D is perhaps TRBD1 or TRBD2 (5 bases each). The germline CDR1 and CDR2 sequences are SGHRS and YFSETQ. CDR3 length: 12 amino acids. V was clipped by 0 bases and J by 9 bases, with 7 bases between them. The CDR3 DNA is TGCGCCAGCAGCTTGGGAGGGGTTGAGCAGTTCTTC. Residues: CASSLGGVEQFF.